This T cell receptor (beta chain) was profiled in a study of cytomegalovirus exposure and HLA in healthy donors. A multiplex PCR was run with 60 Vbeta primers and 13 Jbeta primers. Profiling relied on immunoSEQ multiplex PCR, and the TCRdb table lists in-frame clones only, not all of them. The sample includes under 150,000 clones, 78% of them seen just once. Trimming cost V 5 bases and J 5 bases, with 12 bases left between them. Per the germline V gene, CDR1 is SGHTA and CDR2 is FQGTGA. The CDR3 covers 13 residues. Specimen: PBMCs. The chain couples TRBV7-3 to TRBJ1-1; tentative D call: TRBD1 (6 bases). This receptor was taken from a male donor in good health and CMV-seronegative. The CDR3 DNA reads TGTGCCAGCAGCACTGCTCAGGGGACTGAAGCTTTCTTT. Protein: CASSTAQGTEAFF.